The 3 T cell receptor beta chains below were found in one sample sequenced in a study of OX40 agonist ivuxolimab in advanced cancers. Assay: immunoSEQ multiplex PCR; the TCRdb copy retains only in-frame clones and omits some. The sample has about 93,000 clones, under 95% seen once; the top ten hold around 0.5%. The sample was CD4+ or CD8+ T cells sorted from blood, taken in a trial of the OX40 agonist ivuxolimab. The source is an adult with an advanced solid tumor such as melanoma, head and neck, liver or kidney cancer.

The chain combines TRBV5-4 with TRBJ2-1; D is possibly TRBD1 (5 bases). The V gene's germline CDR1 is SGHNT and CDR2 YYREEE (reference sequence). Trimming cost V 4 bases and J 4 bases, with 9 bases left between them. The CDR3 length is 13 residues. CDR3 DNA: TGTGCCAGCAGCCGCAGGACATACAATGAGCAGTTCTTC. Amino acid sequence: CASSRRTYNEQFF.

The chain carries TRBV5-6 and TRBJ2-5, with a weak D call TRBD1 (5 bases). Germline V gene sequence: CDR1 SGHDT, CDR2 YYEEEE. The length of the CDR3 is 16 residues. V lost 4 bases and J 2 bases, leaving 18 bases between the germline ends. Here the CDR3 DNA reads TGTGCCAGCAGCCCTAGACAGAGTATTACGCAAGAGACCCAGTACTTC. Translation: CASSPRQSITQETQYF.

This rearrangement joins TRBV5-3 to TRBJ2-3; 8 bases agree with TRBD2. TRBV5-3 is marked as an open reading frame, function uncertain. This CDR3 region has 14 residues. Germline trimming cut 4 bases from V and 4 bases from J; bases unmatched to any gene: 5. DNA of the CDR3: TGTGCCAGAAGCGGGAGCGGGGGCCCAGATACGCAGTATTTT. Translation: CARSGSGGPDTQYF.